The 23 T cell receptor beta chains in this list originate from one sample, sequenced in a study of blood T cell repertoires in COVID-19. Method: immunoSEQ multiplex PCR; TCRdb's copy keeps in-frame clones and lacks some. Of roughly 290,000 clones in the sample, roughly 80% were seen once. Material for sequencing was peripheral blood. These receptors all stem from a woman aged 45-65 years with active or convalescent COVID-19.

The chain is built from TRBV7-9 and TRBJ2-2; D unclear. In germline, CDR1 is SEHNR, CDR2 FQNEAQ (reference sequence). The CDR3 totals 13 residues. Trimming left V 4 bases short and J 1 base short, with 4 bases between. This CDR3 is CASSSGNTGELFF. For the CDR3, the DNA is TGTGCCAGCAGCTCCGGGAACACCGGGGAGCTGTTTTTT.

V and J are TRBV7-2 and TRBJ2-3, with TRBD2 identical over 7 bases. CDR1 is SGHTA, CDR2 FQGNSA, per germline. V lost 4 bases and J lost 4; bases outside the gene matches: 8. The CDR3 totals 15 residues. CDR3 amino acids: CASSSRMGGSDTQYF. The CDR3 nucleotides are TGTGCCAGCAGCTCTCGGATGGGGGGGTCAGATACGCAGTATTTT.

This clone was detected once. J is TRBJ2-7 and V is TRBV5-5; D perhaps matches TRBD2 (5 bases). The CDR3 consists of 15 residues. V was pared by 2 bases and J by 3 bases, with 15 bases between. Germline V gene lookup returns CDR1 SGHKS and CDR2 YYEKEE (reference sequence). CDR3 coding DNA: TGTGCCAGCAGCTTCGCGGGCGGGTGGGACTACGAGCAGTACTTC. This encodes CASSFAGGWDYEQYF.

The V call is TRBV19, the J call TRBJ1-2, with D tentatively TRBD1 (5 bases). The V and J ends lost 2 bases and 6 bases respectively, with 13 bases between them. The germline gives CDR1 LNHDA, CDR2 SQIVND (reference sequence). There are 14 residues in the CDR3. The CDR3: CASSIRGVTNGYTF. The CDR3 nucleotides read TGTGCCAGTAGTATACGGGGGGTGACAAATGGCTACACCTTC.

This clone was recorded a few times. The chain employs TRBV4-1 and TRBJ2-7; 7 bases match TRBD1. J was trimmed by 4 bases and V by 1 base; bases with no gene match: 7. The CDR3 loop spans 15 amino acids. The germline gives CDR1 MGHRA, CDR2 YSYEKL. CDR3 amino acids: CASSQVGTVQYEQYF. The CDR3 DNA sequence: TGCGCCAGCAGCCAAGTCGGGACAGTCCAGTACGAGCAGTACTTC.

This chain joins TRBV5-8 and TRBJ1-5; D is unresolved. V shed 0 bases and J shed 1 base, with 8 bases lying between them. Germline loops: CDR1 SGHTS, CDR2 YDEGEE. The CDR3 length is 15 residues. The CDR3 here is CASSLATTSNQPQHF. The CDR3 DNA follows: TGTGCCAGCAGCTTGGCGACAACCAGCAATCAGCCCCAGCATTTT.

The V and J genes are TRBV25-1 and TRBJ2-2; TRBD2 matches at 13 bases. This CDR3 is built from 17 residues. The germline gives CDR1 MGHDK, CDR2 SYGVNS. Losses at the gene ends were 0 bases for V and 4 bases for J; bases not matched to a gene: 2. The CDR3 nucleotides are TGTGCCAGCAGTGAATATCGGACTAGCGGGAGCACCGGGGAGCTGTTTTTT. This sequence encodes CASSEYRTSGSTGELFF.

The V and J genes are TRBV19 and TRBJ2-5; TRBD2 aligns across 7 bases. Losses at the gene ends were 2 bases for V and 4 bases for J; bases not matched to a gene: 10. Per the germline V gene, CDR1 is LNHDA and CDR2 is SQIVND (reference sequence). The CDR3 runs 16 residues. The chain's CDR3 is CASSINLGGVGETQYF. Here the CDR3 DNA reads TGTGCCAGTAGTATAAACCTTGGGGGGGTCGGAGAGACCCAGTACTTC.

The table lists this clone with a few counts. The chain has TRBV15 and TRBJ2-5, with 8 bases fitting TRBD1. V was pared by 0 bases and J by 5 bases, with 8 bases of the junction left unmatched. Germline CDR1 LNHNV, CDR2 YYDKDF (reference sequence). The CDR3 runs 16 residues. The chain's CDR3 is CATSRDHGQGRETQYF. Here the CDR3 DNA reads TGTGCCACCAGCAGAGATCACGGACAGGGACGGGAGACCCAGTACTTC.

Turning to this clone: A junction boundary mismatches the germline segment, possibly from a read error. CDR3 in DNA: TGCGGGCCGGGCAGGGGGGCTCTTAGCAATCAGCCCCAGCATTTT. Protein product: CGPGRGALSNQPQHF. This chain connects TRBV27 to TRBJ1-5, with TRBD1 matching over 7 bases. The CDR3 has 15 residues. In germline, CDR1 is MNHEY, CDR2 SMNVEV (reference sequence).

This chain links TRBV29-1 with TRBJ2-4; TRBD1 matches at 9 bases. V lost 7 bases and J lost 2; bases outside the gene matches: 6. Germline lookup yields CDR1 SQVTM and CDR2 ANQGSEA. The CDR3 has 14 amino acids. CDR3 amino acids: CSARDRVTKNIQYF. The DNA for the CDR3 is TGCAGCGCTAGGGACAGGGTGACCAAAAACATTCAGTACTTC.

The chain combines TRBV30 with TRBJ1-6; 8 nucleotides match TRBD1. CDR1 is GTSNPN, CDR2 SVGIG, per germline (reference sequence). The CDR3 has 16 residues. J was trimmed by 8 bases and V by 2 bases; bases with no gene match: 11. CDR3 residues: CAWSTSGGSFDSPLHF. DNA for the CDR3: TGTGCCTGGAGTACATCAGGGGGCTCGTTCGATTCACCCCTCCACTTT. The variable domain in full, with the rest retrieved from reference TRBV30 and TRBJ1-6, is SQTIHQWPATLVQPVGSPLSLECTVEGTSNPNLYWYRQAAGRGLQLLFYSVGIGQISSEVPQNLSASRPQDRQFILSSKKLLLSDSGFYLCAWSTSGGSFDSPLHFGNGTRLTVT.

The chain has TRBV5-1 and TRBJ2-7, with D perhaps TRBD2 (5 bases). Germline V gene lookup returns CDR1 SGHRS and CDR2 YFSETQ. The CDR3 spans 15 residues. V lost 0 bases and J 6 bases, leaving 16 bases between the germline ends. In DNA, the CDR3 is TGCGCCAGCAGCTTGGATGTAGGCGGACTTGGCGAGCAGTACTTC. Its translation is CASSLDVGGLGEQYF.

This chain uses TRBV4-1 with TRBJ2-2, with D possibly TRBD2 on 6 matching bases. The CDR3 spans 16 residues. CDR1 is MGHRA, CDR2 YSYEKL, per germline. V was cut by 4 bases and J by 4 bases, with 16 bases left in between. The CDR3 coding sequence is TGCGCCAGCAGCCCGACCCGGGACTTAACCACCGGGGAGCTGTTTTTT. This encodes CASSPTRDLTTGELFF.

This chain links TRBV30 with TRBJ2-5, with 8 bases aligning to TRBD1. Germline CDR1 reads GTSNPN; CDR2 reads SVGIG (reference sequence). The CDR3 has 12 residues. The V segment lost 5 bases and the J segment 2 bases; nucleotides outside the gene matches: 1. The DNA of the CDR3 is TGTGCCTGGGACAGGGGTCAAGAGACCCAGTACTTC. It specifies CAWDRGQETQYF.

This rearrangement joins TRBV18 to TRBJ2-3; 9 nucleotides align to TRBD2. This CDR3 has 15 amino acids. V trimming: 6 bases; J trimming: 7 bases; junction bases outside the gene matches: 11. Germline V lookup: CDR1 KGHSH, CDR2 LQKENI. CDR3 residues: CASSALAGTVNTQYF. CDR3 nucleotides: TGTGCCAGCTCTGCGCTAGCGGGAACTGTGAATACGCAGTATTTT.

The chain has TRBV7-6 and TRBJ2-7; TRBD2 aligns across 15 bases. The germline V gene has CDR1 SGHVS and CDR2 FNYEAQ. The J segment lost 7 bases and the V segment lost 5 bases, leaving 9 bases of the junction unmatched. The CDR3 is made up of 16 amino acids. CDR3 nucleotide sequence: TGTGCCAGCAGCGCCGGACTAGCGGGAGGGCCAGGAGAGCAGTACTTC. Its translation: CASSAGLAGGPGEQYF.

The CDR3 DNA reads TGTGCCAGCGTAGCGGGAGGTGGGGAGACCCAGTACTTC. Residues: CASVAGGGETQYF. The chain has TRBV28 and TRBJ2-5; 10 bases are a match to TRBD2. Germline V gene lookup returns CDR1 MDHEN and CDR2 SYDVKM. Losses at the gene ends were 8 bases for V and 5 bases for J; bases not matched to a gene: 5. The CDR3 is 13 residues long.

This chain joins TRBV4-2 and TRBJ1-1; TRBD1 might be the D (5 bases). Trimming stripped 6 bases from V and 0 bases from J, with 14 bases between. Germline V gene lookup returns CDR1 LGHNA and CDR2 YNFKEQ. The CDR3 runs to 15 residues. CDR3 protein: CASSGGGGMNTEAFF. The CDR3 coding sequence is TGTGCCAGCAGTGGGGGGGGAGGGATGAACACTGAAGCTTTCTTT.

The V gene is TRBV6-2 or TRBV6-3, the J gene TRBJ2-1, with D possibly TRBD2 on 6 matching bases. The V gene's germline CDR1 is MNHEY and CDR2 SVGEGT. CDR3 length equals 16 residues. V lost 2 bases to trimming and J lost 3 bases, with 14 bases between them. The CDR3 sequence: CASSYRGTLDYNEQFF. The CDR3 DNA is TGTGCCAGCAGTTACCGGGGGACCTTAGACTACAATGAGCAGTTCTTC.

This chain uses TRBV5-1 with TRBJ1-1; no reliable D call. Trimming shortened V by 1 base and J by 0 bases, and 7 bases separated the two germline ends. Germline V gene data show CDR1 as SGHRS and CDR2 as YFSETQ. The CDR3 covers 14 residues. CDR3 in DNA: TGCGCCAGCAGCTTGAACGGGATGAACACTGAAGCTTTCTTT. Translation: CASSLNGMNTEAFF.

V is TRBV11-3 and J is TRBJ2-5, with 8 nucleotides matching TRBD1. From germline, CDR1 is SGHNT and CDR2 YENEEA. The length of the CDR3 is 15 residues. The V gene end was trimmed by 1 base and the J gene end by 2 bases; junction bases not matched to a gene: 3. The CDR3 nucleotides are TGTGCCAGCAGCTTAGGACAGGGGAATCAAGAGACCCAGTACTTC. Encoded protein: CASSLGQGNQETQYF.

This chain connects TRBV19 to TRBJ1-1; possibly TRBD1 for D (5 bases). Per germline, CDR1 LNHDA and CDR2 SQIVND (reference sequence). The CDR3 is 15 amino acids. Trimming left V 7 bases short and J 2 bases short, with 17 bases between. The CDR3 protein is CASKAGVIGNTEAFF. The CDR3 coding sequence is TGTGCCAGTAAGGCGGGGGTGATAGGTAACACTGAAGCTTTCTTT.